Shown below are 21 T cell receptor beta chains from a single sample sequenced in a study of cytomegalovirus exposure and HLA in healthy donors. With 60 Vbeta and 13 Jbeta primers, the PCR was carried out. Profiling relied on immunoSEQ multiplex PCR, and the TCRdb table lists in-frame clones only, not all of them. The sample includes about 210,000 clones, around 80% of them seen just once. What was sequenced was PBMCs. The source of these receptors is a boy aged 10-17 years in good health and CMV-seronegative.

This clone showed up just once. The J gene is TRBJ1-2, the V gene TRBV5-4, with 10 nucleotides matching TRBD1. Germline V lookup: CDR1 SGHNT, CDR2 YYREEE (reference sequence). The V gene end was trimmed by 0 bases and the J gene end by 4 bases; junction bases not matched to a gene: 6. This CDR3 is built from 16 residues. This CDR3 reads CASSLAGTGAGYGYTF. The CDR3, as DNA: TGTGCCAGCAGCTTGGCAGGGACAGGGGCGGGCTATGGCTACACCTTC.

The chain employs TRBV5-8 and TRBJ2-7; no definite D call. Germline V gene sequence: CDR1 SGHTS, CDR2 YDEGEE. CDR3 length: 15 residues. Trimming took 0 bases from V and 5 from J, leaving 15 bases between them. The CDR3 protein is CASSLEALLRHEQYF. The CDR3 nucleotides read TGTGCCAGCAGCTTGGAAGCCCTCCTGCGCCACGAGCAGTACTTC. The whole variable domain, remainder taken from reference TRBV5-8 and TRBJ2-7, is EAGVTQSPTHLIKTRGQQATLRCSPISGHTSVYWYQQALGLGLQFLLWYDEGEERNRGNFPPRFSGRQFPNYSSELNVNALELEDSALYLCASSLEALLRHEQYFGPGTRLTVT.

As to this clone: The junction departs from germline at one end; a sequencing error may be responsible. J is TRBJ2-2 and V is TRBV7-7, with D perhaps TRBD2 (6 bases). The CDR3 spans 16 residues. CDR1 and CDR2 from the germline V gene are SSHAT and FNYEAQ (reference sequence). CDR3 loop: CASSLVVAADTGELFF. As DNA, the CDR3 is TGTGCTAGCAGCTTAGTAGTAGCGGCGGACACCGGGGAGCTGTTTTTT.

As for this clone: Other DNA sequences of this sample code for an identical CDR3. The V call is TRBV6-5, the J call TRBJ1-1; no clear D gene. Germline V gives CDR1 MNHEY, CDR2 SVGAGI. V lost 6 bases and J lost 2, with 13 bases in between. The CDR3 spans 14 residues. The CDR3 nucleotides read TGTGCCAGCAGCCGTGGAACAGAAAACACTGAAGCTTTCTTT. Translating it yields CASSRGTENTEAFF.

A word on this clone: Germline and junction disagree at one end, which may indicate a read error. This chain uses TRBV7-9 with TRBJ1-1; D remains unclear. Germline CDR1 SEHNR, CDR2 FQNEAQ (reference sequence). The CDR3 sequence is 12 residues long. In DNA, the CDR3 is TGTTCCAGCAGCTTAGGGCCGTACGAAGCTTTCTTT. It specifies CSSSLGPYEAFF. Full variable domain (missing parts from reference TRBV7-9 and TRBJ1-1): DTGVSQNPRHKITKRGQNVTFRCDPISEHNRLYWYRQTLGQGPEFLTYFQNEAQLEKSRLLSDRFSAERPKGSFSTLEIQRTEQGDSAMYLCSSSLGPYEAFFGQGTRLTVV.

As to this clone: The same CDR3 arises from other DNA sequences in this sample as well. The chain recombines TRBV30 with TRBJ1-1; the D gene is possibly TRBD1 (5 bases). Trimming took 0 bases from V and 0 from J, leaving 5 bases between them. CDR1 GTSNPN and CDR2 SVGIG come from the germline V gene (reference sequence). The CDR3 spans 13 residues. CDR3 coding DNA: TGTGCCTGGAGTGTGACAGTGAACACTGAAGCTTTCTTT. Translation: CAWSVTVNTEAFF.

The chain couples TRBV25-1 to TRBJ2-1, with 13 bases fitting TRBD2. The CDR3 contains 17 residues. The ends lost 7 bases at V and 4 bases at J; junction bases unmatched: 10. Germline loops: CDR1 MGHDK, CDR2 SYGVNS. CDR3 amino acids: CASTRTSGRGAYNEQFF. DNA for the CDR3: TGTGCCAGCACCCGGACTAGCGGGAGAGGGGCATACAATGAGCAGTTCTTC. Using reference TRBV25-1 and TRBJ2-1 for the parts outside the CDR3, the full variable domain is EADIYQTPRYLVIGTGKKITLECSQTMGHDKMYWYQQDPGMELHLIHYSYGVNSTEKGDLSSESTVSRIRTEHFPLTLESARPSHTSQYLCASTRTSGRGAYNEQFFGPGTRLTVL.

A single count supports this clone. CDR3 sequence reads: CASSYGSMPQETQYF. DNA of the CDR3: TGTGCCAGCAGCTACGGGTCCATGCCTCAAGAGACCCAGTACTTC. The chain carries TRBV7-9 and TRBJ2-5; D not certain. The germline V gene encodes CDR1 SEHNR and CDR2 FQNEAQ (reference sequence). The CDR3 spans 15 residues. V was clipped by 4 bases and J by 2 bases, with 14 bases between them.

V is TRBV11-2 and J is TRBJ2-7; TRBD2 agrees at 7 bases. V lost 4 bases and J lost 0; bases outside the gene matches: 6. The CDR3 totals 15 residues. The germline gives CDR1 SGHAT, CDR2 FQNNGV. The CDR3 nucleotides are TGTGCCAGCAGCTACGGGGCTAGCGGCTCCTACGAGCAGTACTTC. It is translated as CASSYGASGSYEQYF.

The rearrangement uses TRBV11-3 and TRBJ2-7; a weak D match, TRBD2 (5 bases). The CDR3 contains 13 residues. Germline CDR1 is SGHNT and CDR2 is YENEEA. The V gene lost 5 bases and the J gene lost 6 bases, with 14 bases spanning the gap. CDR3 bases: TGTGCCAGCAGCCCAGTGTGGAGGCCCGAGCAGTACTTC. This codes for CASSPVWRPEQYF.

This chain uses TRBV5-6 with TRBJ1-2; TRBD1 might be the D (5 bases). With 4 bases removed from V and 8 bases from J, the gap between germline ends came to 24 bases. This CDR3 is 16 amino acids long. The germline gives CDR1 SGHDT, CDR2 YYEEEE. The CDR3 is CASSPFKGKGRPGYTF. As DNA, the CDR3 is TGTGCCAGCAGCCCCTTTAAGGGTAAGGGGCGGCCCGGCTACACCTTC.

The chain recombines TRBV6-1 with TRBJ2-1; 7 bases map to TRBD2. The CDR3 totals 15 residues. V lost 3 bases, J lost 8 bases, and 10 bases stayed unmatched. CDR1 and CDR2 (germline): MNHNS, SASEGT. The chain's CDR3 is CASSDLGLVVDEQFF. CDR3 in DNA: TGTGCCAGCAGTGATCTCGGACTAGTAGTTGATGAGCAGTTCTTC.

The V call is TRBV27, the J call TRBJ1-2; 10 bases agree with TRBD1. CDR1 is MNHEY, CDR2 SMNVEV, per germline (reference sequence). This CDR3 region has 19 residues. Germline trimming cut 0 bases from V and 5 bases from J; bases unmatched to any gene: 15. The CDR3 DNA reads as TGTGCCAGCAGTTTATCCCTCGACAGGGGGCAGTGGGGTCGGTATGGCTACACCTTC. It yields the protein CASSLSLDRGQWGRYGYTF.

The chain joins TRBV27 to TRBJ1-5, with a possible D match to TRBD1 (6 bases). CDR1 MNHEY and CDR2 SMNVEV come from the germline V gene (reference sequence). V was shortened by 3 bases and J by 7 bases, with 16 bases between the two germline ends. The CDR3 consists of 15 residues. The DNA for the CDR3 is TGTGCCAGCAGTTTGATAGGGGGGGAGGGCCAGCCCCAGCATTTT. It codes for CASSLIGGEGQPQHF.

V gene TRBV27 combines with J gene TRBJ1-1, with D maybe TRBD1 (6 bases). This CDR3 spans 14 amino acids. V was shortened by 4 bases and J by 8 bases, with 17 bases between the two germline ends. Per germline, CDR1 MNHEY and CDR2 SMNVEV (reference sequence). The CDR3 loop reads CASSSLFFGQEAFF. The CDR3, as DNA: TGTGCCAGCAGTTCCCTCTTTTTCGGACAGGAAGCTTTCTTT.

The CDR3 here is CASRPRGLSSYNEQFF. The CDR3 DNA reads as TGCGCCAGCAGACCGCGGGGGTTAAGCTCCTACAATGAGCAGTTCTTC. V usage is TRBV5-1 and J usage is TRBJ2-1, with 7 bases fitting TRBD2. In germline, CDR1 is SGHRS, CDR2 YFSETQ. The ends lost 5 bases at V and 0 bases at J; junction bases unmatched: 8. The length of the CDR3 is 16 residues.

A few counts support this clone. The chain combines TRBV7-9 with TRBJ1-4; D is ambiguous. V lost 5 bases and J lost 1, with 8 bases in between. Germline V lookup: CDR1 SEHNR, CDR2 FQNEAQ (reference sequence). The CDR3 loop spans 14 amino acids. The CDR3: CASSRDITNEKLFF. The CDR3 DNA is TGTGCCAGCAGCCGTGACATAACTAATGAAAAACTGTTTTTT.

The CDR3 protein is CASSYREIGIQYF. CDR3 nucleotide sequence: TGTGCCAGCAGTTATAGGGAGATCGGCATTCAGTACTTC. V gene TRBV6-6 combines with J gene TRBJ2-4; a weak D match, TRBD2 (5 bases). The germline CDR1 and CDR2 sequences are MNHNY and SVGAGI (reference sequence). V lost 3 bases to trimming and J lost 9 bases, with 12 bases between them. This CDR3 has 13 residues.

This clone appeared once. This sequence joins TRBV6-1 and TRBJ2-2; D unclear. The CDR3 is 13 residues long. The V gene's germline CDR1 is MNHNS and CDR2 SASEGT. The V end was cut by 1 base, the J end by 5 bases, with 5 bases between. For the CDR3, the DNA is TGTGCCAGCAGTGAAGTCCTGACCGGGGAGCTGTTTTTT. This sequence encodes CASSEVLTGELFF.

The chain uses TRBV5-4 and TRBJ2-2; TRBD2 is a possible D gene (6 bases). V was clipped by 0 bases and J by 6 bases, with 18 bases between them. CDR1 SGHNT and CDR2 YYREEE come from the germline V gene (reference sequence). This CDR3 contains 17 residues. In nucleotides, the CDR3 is TGTGCCAGCAGCTTGGTCGGGACTTCACTAGGTTCCGGGGAGCTGTTTTTT. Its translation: CASSLVGTSLGSGELFF.

The CDR3 DNA reads as TGCAGCGTTACCAACCGGACAGTGAAAGCTAATGAAAAACTGTTTTTT. Encoded protein: CSVTNRTVKANEKLFF. The chain links TRBV29-1 to TRBJ1-4; maybe TRBD1 (6 bases). This CDR3 is 16 amino acids long. V lost 5 bases to trimming and J lost 3 bases, with 19 bases between them. CDR1 and CDR2 (germline): SQVTM, ANQGSEA.